This entry describes one T cell receptor (beta chain). TCRdb reanalysed the multiplex PCR reads using MiXCR and keeps one entry per CDR3 protein. The repertoire holds tens of thousands of distinct CDR3 sequences, with 68% as singletons. The germline V and J ends were trimmed by 4 bases and 1 base, with 10 bases remaining between them. The CDR3 totals 15 residues. CDR1 and CDR2 from the germline V gene are LNHDA and SQIVND (reference sequence). The data were obtained in a study of breast tumors, draining lymph nodes, adjacent tissues. The genes are TRBV19 and TRBJ2-2; D is unclear. Sample: tumor-adjacent breast tissue. This TCR came from a female donor with breast cancer. Some clones in this sample may be carry-over from other donors' samples. The CDR3 DNA follows: TGTGCCAGTAGTAATTGGGGTCTGAACACCGGGGAGCTGTTTTTT. It specifies CASSNWGLNTGELFF.